This TCR beta chain was sequenced in a study of beta chain features in type 1 diabetes. Study-wide points: Insertion counts at VDJ junctions were lower in type 1 diabetes patients, who also showed more deletions there. PCR might show a preference for shorter templates, equally across patients and controls.

Each of the CD4+ naive, central memory, regulatory and stem cell-like memory populations was sorted via CD45RO/CCR7/CD25/CD127/CD95/CD27. The CDR3 is made up of 16 amino acids. V shed 4 bases and J shed 1 base, with 16 bases lying between them. Germline lookup yields CDR1 SGHNT and CDR2 YYREEE (reference sequence). Sequencing targeted expressed TCRB transcripts, as all isolated RNA had been reverse transcribed. Repertoires were generated with immunoSEQ multiplex PCR, while TCRdb's copy carries only in-frame clones and drops some. This table has hundreds of thousands of clones, 10% to 15% appearing once. This clone was counted between two and nine times. The antigen remains unidentified.

What was sequenced was naive CD4+ T cells from blood. The V and J genes are TRBV5-4 and TRBJ2-3; D gene uncertain. This clonotype originated in a man in his late teens or twenties in good health. The CDR3 coding sequence is TGTGCCAGCAGCCCTCAGACTCAAGCAGGCACAGATACGCAGTATTTT. Amino acid sequence: CASSPQTQAGTDTQYF. The whole variable domain, remainder taken from reference TRBV5-4 and TRBJ2-3, is ETGVTQSPTHLIKTRGQQVTLRCSSQSGHNTVSWYQQALGQGPQFIFQYYREEENGRGNFPPRFSGLQFPNYSSELNVNALELDDSALYLCASSPQTQAGTDTQYFGPGTRLTVL.